This T cell receptor beta chain comes out of a study of human T cells and chemical hapten exposure. General study results and limits: Compared to controls, expanded TCRs made significantly more large clusters of similar CDR3s.

In germline, CDR1 is DFQATT, CDR2 SNEGSKA (reference sequence). Trimming cost V 7 bases and J 7 bases; bases outside gene matches: 15. The CDR3 contains 14 residues. Time point defined: pre-sensitization, week 0. Treatment defined: therapeutic diphenylcyclopropenone sensitization with weekly scalp DPC. Alopecia patients deemed DPC-suitable, aged 18 to 70, excluding pregnancy. Whole blood that had not been fractionated was the source of extracted total RNA. TCRdb ran MiXCR on the RACE reads and lists one entry per CDR3 protein. The table includes 380,000 or so distinct CDR3 sequences, over 5% detected once. This clonotype came up many times. Its specificity is unknown.

The V gene is TRBV20-1, the J gene TRBJ1-1; TRBD1 matches at 7 bases. The sequence derives from a woman aged 18-35 years with alopecia areata. Some clones in this sample may be carry-over from other donors' samples. The sample here was whole blood, taken in connection with sensitization to the hapten diphenylcyclopropenone (DPC). Written as DNA, the CDR3 is TGCAGTGGAGGACCCGGGACAGAATATTATGAAGCTTTCTTT. Translation: CSGGPGTEYYEAFF.